This T cell receptor beta chain originates from a study of T-cell memory formation after mild COVID-19. TCRdb reanalysed the 5' RACE reads using MiXCR and keeps one entry per CDR3 protein. The repertoire consists of roughly 510,000 distinct CDR3 sequences, with approximately 15% occurring once and the leading ten covering roughly 7.8%. In germline, CDR1 is SEHNR, CDR2 FQNEAQ (reference sequence). V dropped 4 bases and J dropped 5 bases, with 20 bases sitting between them. The CDR3 has 16 amino acids. A few counts support this clonotype. Source material: PBMCs or a T cell subset sorted from them (not recorded which). The V gene is TRBV7-9, the J gene TRBJ1-1; the D is unclear. The clonotype originates from an adult woman who had mild COVID-19 (a few samples of this study predate the infection). Cell type and time point are not known. The CDR3 DNA is TGTGCCAGCAGCTCACTTCCGCCCGTATTGGGGACTGAAGCTTTCTTT. This gives the protein CASSSLPPVLGTEAFF.